A single sample is the source of the 2 T cell receptor beta chains below, sequenced in a study of identical twins. TCRdb ran MiXCR on the 5' RACE reads and lists one entry per CDR3 protein. The sample lists fewer than 350,000 distinct CDR3 sequences, around 8.8% occurring once. The sample also formed part of further work on yellow fever vaccine responses in identical twins.

Sample: memory (CD45RO+) T cells sorted from blood. The receptors were gathered from a woman aged 18-29 years in good health.

The chain uses TRBV2 and TRBJ1-2, with D tentatively TRBD1 (6 bases). The germline gives CDR1 SNHLY, CDR2 FYNNEI. Trimming left V 2 bases short and J 5 bases short, with 12 bases between. The CDR3 has 14 amino acids. DNA of the CDR3: TGTGCCAGCAGTGAACAGGGGCGCAAATATGGCTACACCTTC. This sequence encodes CASSEQGRKYGYTF.

This clonotype was recorded a few times. This chain joins TRBV9 and TRBJ2-3; D ambiguous. Germline CDR1 SGDLS, CDR2 YYNGEE. The CDR3 is made up of 13 amino acids. Trimming removed 0 bases at V and 2 bases at J, with 4 bases between. The CDR3 region has the DNA TGTGCCAGCAGCGTAGATCCCACAGATACGCAGTATTTT. This translates into CASSVDPTDTQYF.